The T cell receptor (beta chain) described here comes from a study of cytomegalovirus exposure and HLA in healthy donors. This CDR3 has 16 residues. Losses at the gene ends were 0 bases for V and 1 base for J; bases not matched to a gene: 4. Germline CDR1 reads SGHRS; CDR2 reads YFSETQ. To note about this clone: Antigen specificity is unknown.

Findings and limits, study-wide: Earlier analysis yielded a pattern in which most TCR beta V segments were productive about 87% or about 30% of the time.

The study ran its PCR with 60 Vbeta and 13 Jbeta primers. Some clones are missing from TCRdb's copy, which holds only in-frame ones; the method was immunoSEQ multiplex PCR. The sample lists approximately 94,000 clones, approximately 80% seen once, with under 7% in the top ten. The clonotype comes from a man between 25 and 39 years old in good health and CMV-seropositive. The J gene is TRBJ2-1, the V gene TRBV5-1, with 7 bases matching TRBD2. The sequencing input was PBMCs. The CDR3 nucleotides are TGCGCCAGCAGCTTGGCTCCTAGCGGATCCTACAATGAGCAGTTCTTC. As protein: CASSLAPSGSYNEQFF.